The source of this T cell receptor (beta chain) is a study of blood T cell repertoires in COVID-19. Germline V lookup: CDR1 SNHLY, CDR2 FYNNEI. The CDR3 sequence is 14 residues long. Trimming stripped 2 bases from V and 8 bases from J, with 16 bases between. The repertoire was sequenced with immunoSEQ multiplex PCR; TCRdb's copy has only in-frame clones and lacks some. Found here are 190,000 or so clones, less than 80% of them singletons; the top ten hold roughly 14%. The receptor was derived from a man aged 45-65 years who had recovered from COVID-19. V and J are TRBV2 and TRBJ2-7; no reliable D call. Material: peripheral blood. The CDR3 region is CASSETWSSSQQYF. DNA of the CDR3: TGTGCCAGCAGTGAAACATGGTCCTCCAGTCAGCAGTACTTC.